These 11 T cell receptor beta chains share one sample of origin, sequenced in a study of T cells in Graves' hyperthyroidism and ophthalmopathy. It was RNA transcripts that yielded the amplified TCR beta CDR3 regions. RT-PCR in the first round (using the HTBI primer set) targeted the TCR CDR3. TCRdb called the multiplex PCR reads again in MiXCR, with one record for every CDR3 protein. The table lists approximately 600,000 distinct CDR3 sequences, 15% to 20% of them singletons, with 3.8% in the top ten. Sequenced material: blood. These receptors all stem from a woman aged 25 to 39 with Graves' hyperthyroidism.

This sequence joins TRBV7-6 and TRBJ2-3, with D perhaps TRBD1 (5 bases). Trimming took 2 bases from V and 4 from J, leaving 10 bases between them. The CDR3 runs to 14 residues. CDR1 and CDR2 (germline): SGHVS, FNYEAQ. The CDR3 here is CASSLWARADTQYF. CDR3 nucleotides: TGTGCCAGCAGCTTATGGGCCAGGGCAGATACGCAGTATTTT.

This clonotype showed up just a few times. This chain uses TRBV27 with TRBJ2-7, with D maybe TRBD2 (5 bases). The germline V and J ends were trimmed by 3 bases and 3 bases, with 9 bases remaining between them. The CDR3 loop spans 13 amino acids. The germline gives CDR1 MNHEY, CDR2 SMNVEV (reference sequence). CDR3 bases: TGTGCCAGCAGTTTTGTCAGCGGCTACGAGCAGTACTTC. Its translation: CASSFVSGYEQYF.

The chain has TRBV5-1 and TRBJ1-1; a possible D gene is TRBD1 (5 bases). Per the germline V gene, CDR1 is SGHRS and CDR2 is YFSETQ. The CDR3 consists of 15 residues. The V gene lost 1 base and the J gene lost 5 bases, with 15 bases spanning the gap. DNA for the CDR3: TGCGCCAGCAGCTTGAGGACGGGGGGTAGAACTGAAGCTTTCTTT. It codes for CASSLRTGGRTEAFF.

This clonotype was observed many times. The chain has TRBV2 and TRBJ2-1; the match to TRBD1 covers 7 bases. V lost 2 bases to trimming and J lost 6 bases; unmatched junction nucleotides: 4. The CDR3 covers 14 residues. Looked up from germline, CDR1 is SNHLY and CDR2 is FYNNEI. CDR3 protein: CASSEKGALNEQFF. The CDR3 bases are TGTGCCAGCAGTGAAAAGGGGGCCCTCAATGAGCAGTTCTTC.

About this clonotype: A junction end diverges from the germline sequence, so it may reflect a read error. The chain combines TRBV7-3 with TRBJ1-6; D gene ambiguous. Per the germline V gene, CDR1 is SGHTA and CDR2 is FQGTGA. CDR3 size: 13 residues. The CDR3: CASSLRENSSLHF. The CDR3 nucleotides read TGTGCCAGCAGCTTAAGGGAAAATTCATCCCTCCACTTT.

This clonotype was detected a few times. V usage is TRBV4-2 and J usage is TRBJ2-2; tentative D call: TRBD2 (5 bases). V lost 0 bases, J lost 0 bases, and 11 bases lay in between. The CDR3 consists of 17 residues. Germline CDR1 is LGHNA and CDR2 is YNFKEQ. In DNA, the CDR3 is TGTGCCAGCAGCCAAGATACGGACTTTACGAACACCGGGGAGCTGTTTTTT. This sequence encodes CASSQDTDFTNTGELFF.

This CDR3 reads CASRQGRGGGSPLHF. CDR3 DNA sequence: TGTGCCAGCAGACAGGGACGGGGCGGAGGATCACCCCTCCACTTT. The chain is built from TRBV4-2 and TRBJ1-6, with D possibly TRBD1 on 6 matching bases. The CDR3 loop spans 15 amino acids. Trimming removed 6 bases from V and 10 bases from J, with 19 bases in between. Looked up from germline, CDR1 is LGHNA and CDR2 is YNFKEQ.

On this clonotype: A single base separates this from a much larger clone, so it may be a read error. This rearrangement joins TRBV30 to TRBJ2-5; D uncertain. The DNA matches TRBJ2-1 better at its end, which makes the J call doubtful. Per the germline V gene, CDR1 is GTSNPN and CDR2 is SVGIG (reference sequence). This CDR3 comprises 11 residues. The CDR3: CAWSARETQFF. The CDR3, as DNA: TGTGCCTGGAGTGCGAGAGAGACCCAGTTCTTC.

This clonotype has more than one count but fewer than ten. The chain employs TRBV5-6 and TRBJ2-3; D gene unclear. Between the trimmed V and J ends, which lost 0 bases and 2 bases, there was a span of 19 bases. CDR1 is SGHDT, CDR2 YYEEEE, per germline. The CDR3 contains 18 residues. The CDR3 reads CASSLENGPDRLTDTQYF. DNA for the CDR3: TGTGCCAGCAGCTTGGAGAATGGACCGGACCGACTCACAGATACGCAGTATTTT.

The chain recombines TRBV9 with TRBJ1-1; 9 nucleotides line up with TRBD1. The V segment lost 3 bases and the J segment 5 bases; nucleotides outside the gene matches: 17. The V gene's germline CDR1 is SGDLS and CDR2 YYNGEE. The CDR3 runs 18 residues. The CDR3 reads CASSAKGLTGGAGTEAFF. CDR3 nucleotides: TGTGCCAGCAGCGCTAAAGGCCTAACAGGGGGCGCCGGAACTGAAGCTTTCTTT.

This clonotype turned up a few times. The chain uses TRBV20-1 and TRBJ1-5; D not certain. V lost 5 bases and J lost 5, with 16 bases in between. CDR3 size: 14 residues. The V gene's germline CDR1 is DFQATT and CDR2 SNEGSKA (reference sequence). In DNA form, the CDR3 reads TGCAGTGCTGCCACAGCTCTAGTGGATCAGCCCCAGCATTTT. This gives the protein CSAATALVDQPQHF.